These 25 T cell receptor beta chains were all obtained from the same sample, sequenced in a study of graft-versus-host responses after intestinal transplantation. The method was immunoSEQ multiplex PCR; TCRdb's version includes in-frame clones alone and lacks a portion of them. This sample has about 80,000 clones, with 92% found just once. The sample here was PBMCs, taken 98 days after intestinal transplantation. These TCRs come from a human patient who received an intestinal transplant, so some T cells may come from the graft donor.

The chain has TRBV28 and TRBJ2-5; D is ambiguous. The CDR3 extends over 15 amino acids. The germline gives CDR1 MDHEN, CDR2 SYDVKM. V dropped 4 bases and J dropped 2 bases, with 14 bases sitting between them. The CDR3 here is CASSSRRGVQETQYF. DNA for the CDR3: TGTGCCAGCAGTTCCCGGAGAGGCGTACAAGAGACCCAGTACTTC. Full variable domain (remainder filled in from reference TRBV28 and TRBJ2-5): DVKVTQSSRYLVKRTGEKVFLECVQDMDHENMFWYRQDPGLGLRLIYFSYDVKMKEKGDIPEGYSVSREKKERFSLILESASTNQTSMYLCASSSRRGVQETQYFGPGTRLLVL.

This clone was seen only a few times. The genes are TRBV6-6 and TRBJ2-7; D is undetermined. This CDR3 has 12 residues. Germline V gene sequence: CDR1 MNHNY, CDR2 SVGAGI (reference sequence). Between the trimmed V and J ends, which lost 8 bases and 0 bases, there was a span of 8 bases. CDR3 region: CASSHSSYEQYF. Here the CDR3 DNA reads TGTGCCAGCTCACACAGCTCCTACGAGCAGTACTTC.

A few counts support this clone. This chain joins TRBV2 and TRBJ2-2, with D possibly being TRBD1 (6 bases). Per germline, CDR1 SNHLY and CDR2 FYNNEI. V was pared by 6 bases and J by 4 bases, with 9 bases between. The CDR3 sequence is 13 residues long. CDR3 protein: CASRRDTTGELFF. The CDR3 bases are TGTGCCAGCAGGAGGGACACCACCGGGGAGCTGTTTTTT. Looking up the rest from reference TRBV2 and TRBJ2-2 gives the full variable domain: EPEVTQTPSHQVTQMGQEVILRCVPISNHLYFYWYRQILGQKVEFLVSFYNNEISEKSEIFDDQFSVERPDGSNFTLKIRSTKLEDSAMYFCASRRDTTGELFFGEGSRLTVL.

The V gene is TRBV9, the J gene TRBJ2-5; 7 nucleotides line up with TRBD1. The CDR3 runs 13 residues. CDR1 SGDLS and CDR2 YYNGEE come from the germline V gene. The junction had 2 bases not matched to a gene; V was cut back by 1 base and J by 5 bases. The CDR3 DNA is TGTGCCAGCAGCGTAACAGGGGCTGAGACCCAGTACTTC. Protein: CASSVTGAETQYF.

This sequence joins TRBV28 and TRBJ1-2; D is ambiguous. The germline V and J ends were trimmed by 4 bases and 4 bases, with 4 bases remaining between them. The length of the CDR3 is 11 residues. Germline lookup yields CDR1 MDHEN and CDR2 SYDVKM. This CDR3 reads CASSSAYGYTF. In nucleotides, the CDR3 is TGTGCCAGCAGTTCCGCCTATGGCTACACCTTC.

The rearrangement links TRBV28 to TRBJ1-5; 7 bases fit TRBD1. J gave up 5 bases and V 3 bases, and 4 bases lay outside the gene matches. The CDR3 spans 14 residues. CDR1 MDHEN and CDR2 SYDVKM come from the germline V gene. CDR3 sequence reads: CASSFLGGDQPQHF. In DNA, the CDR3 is TGTGCCAGCAGTTTTTTAGGGGGCGATCAGCCCCAGCATTTT.

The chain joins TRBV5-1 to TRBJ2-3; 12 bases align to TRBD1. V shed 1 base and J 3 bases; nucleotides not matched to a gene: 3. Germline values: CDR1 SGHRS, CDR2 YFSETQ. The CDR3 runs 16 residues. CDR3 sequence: CASSLWDRGRTDTQYF. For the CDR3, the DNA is TGCGCCAGCAGCTTGTGGGACAGGGGGCGAACAGATACGCAGTATTTT.

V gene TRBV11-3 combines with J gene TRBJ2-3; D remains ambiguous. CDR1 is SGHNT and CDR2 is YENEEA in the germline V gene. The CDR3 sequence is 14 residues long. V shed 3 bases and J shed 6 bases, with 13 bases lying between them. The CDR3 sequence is CASSLDLTHDTQYF. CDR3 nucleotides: TGTGCCAGCAGCTTGGACCTCACTCACGATACGCAGTATTTT.

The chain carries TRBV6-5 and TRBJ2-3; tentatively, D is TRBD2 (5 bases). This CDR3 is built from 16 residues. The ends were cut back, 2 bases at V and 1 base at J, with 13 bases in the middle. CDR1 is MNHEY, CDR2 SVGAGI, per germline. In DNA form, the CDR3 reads TGTGCCAGCAGTTACCCCGATGAGGGCGGCACAGATACGCAGTATTTT. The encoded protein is CASSYPDEGGTDTQYF.

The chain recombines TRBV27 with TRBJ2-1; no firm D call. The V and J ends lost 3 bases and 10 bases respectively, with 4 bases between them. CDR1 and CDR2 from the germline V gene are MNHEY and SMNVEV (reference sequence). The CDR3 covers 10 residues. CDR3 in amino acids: CASSFPEQFF. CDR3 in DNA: TGTGCCAGCAGTTTCCCCGAGCAGTTCTTC.

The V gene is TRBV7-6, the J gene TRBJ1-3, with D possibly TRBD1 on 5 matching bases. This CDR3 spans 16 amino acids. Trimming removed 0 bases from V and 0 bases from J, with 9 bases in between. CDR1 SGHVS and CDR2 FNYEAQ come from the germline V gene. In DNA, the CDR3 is TGTGCCAGCAGCTTAGCCGGGACGAGCTCTGGAAACACCATATATTTT. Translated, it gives CASSLAGTSSGNTIYF.

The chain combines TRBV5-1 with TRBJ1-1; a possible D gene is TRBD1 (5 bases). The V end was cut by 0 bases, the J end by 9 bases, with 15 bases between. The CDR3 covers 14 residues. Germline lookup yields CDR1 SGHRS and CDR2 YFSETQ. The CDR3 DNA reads TGCGCCAGCAGCTTGGAGGGGCAGGGAAGTAAAGCTTTCTTT. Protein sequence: CASSLEGQGSKAFF.

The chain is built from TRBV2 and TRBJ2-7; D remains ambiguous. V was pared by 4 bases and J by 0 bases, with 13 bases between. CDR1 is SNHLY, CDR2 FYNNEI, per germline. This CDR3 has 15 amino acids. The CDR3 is CASSGGIRYSYEQYF. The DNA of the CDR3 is TGTGCCAGCAGTGGGGGTATCCGCTACTCCTACGAGCAGTACTTC.

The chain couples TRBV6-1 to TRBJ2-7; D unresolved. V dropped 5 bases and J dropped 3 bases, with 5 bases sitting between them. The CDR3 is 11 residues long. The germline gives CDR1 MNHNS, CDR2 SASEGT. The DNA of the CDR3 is TGTGCCAGCAGTTCCTACTACGAGCAGTACTTC. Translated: CASSSYYEQYF.

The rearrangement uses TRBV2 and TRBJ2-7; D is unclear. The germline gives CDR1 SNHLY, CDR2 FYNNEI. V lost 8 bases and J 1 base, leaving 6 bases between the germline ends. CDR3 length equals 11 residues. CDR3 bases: TGTGCCAGCTTACAGTCCTACGAGCAGTACTTC. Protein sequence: CASLQSYEQYF. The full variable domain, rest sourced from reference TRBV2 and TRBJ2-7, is EPEVTQTPSHQVTQMGQEVILRCVPISNHLYFYWYRQILGQKVEFLVSFYNNEISEKSEIFDDQFSVERPDGSNFTLKIRSTKLEDSAMYFCASLQSYEQYFGPGTRLTVT.

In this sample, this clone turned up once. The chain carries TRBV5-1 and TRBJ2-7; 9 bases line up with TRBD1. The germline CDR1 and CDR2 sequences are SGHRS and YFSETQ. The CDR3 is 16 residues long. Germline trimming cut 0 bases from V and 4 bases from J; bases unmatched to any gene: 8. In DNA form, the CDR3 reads TGCGCCAGCAGCTTGGTTTCTGGACAGGGGAAGTACGAGCAGTACTTC. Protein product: CASSLVSGQGKYEQYF.

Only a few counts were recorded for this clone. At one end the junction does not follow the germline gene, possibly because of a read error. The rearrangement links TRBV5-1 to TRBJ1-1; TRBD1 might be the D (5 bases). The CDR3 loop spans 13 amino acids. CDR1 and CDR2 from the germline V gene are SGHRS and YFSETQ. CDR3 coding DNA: TGTGCCAGCAGCTTGGCCTCAGGGACTGAAGCTTTCTTT. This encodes CASSLASGTEAFF. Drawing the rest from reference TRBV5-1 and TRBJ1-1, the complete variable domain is KAGVTQTPRYLIKTRGQQVTLSCSPISGHRSVSWYQQTPGQGLQFLFEYFSETQRNKGNFPGRFSGRQFSNSRSEMNVSTLELGDSALYLCASSLASGTEAFFGQGTRLTVV.

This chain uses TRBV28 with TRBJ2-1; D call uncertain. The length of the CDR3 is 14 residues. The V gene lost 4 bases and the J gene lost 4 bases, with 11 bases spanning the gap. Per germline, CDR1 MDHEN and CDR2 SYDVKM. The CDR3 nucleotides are TGTGCCAGCAGTTATCTGGAGCGATACAATGAGCAGTTCTTC. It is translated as CASSYLERYNEQFF. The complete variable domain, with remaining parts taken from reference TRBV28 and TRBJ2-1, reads DVKVTQSSRYLVKRTGEKVFLECVQDMDHENMFWYRQDPGLGLRLIYFSYDVKMKEKGDIPEGYSVSREKKERFSLILESASTNQTSMYLCASSYLERYNEQFFGPGTRLTVL.

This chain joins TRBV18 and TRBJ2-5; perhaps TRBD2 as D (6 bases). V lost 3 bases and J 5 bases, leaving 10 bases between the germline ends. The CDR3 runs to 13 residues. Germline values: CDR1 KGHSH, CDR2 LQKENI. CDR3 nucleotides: TGTGCCAGCTCACCGAGTGGGAGGGAGACCCAGTACTTC. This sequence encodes CASSPSGRETQYF.

CDR3 coding DNA: TGTGCCAGCAGCGCACAGGGGCGGAATCTCTATGGCTACACCTTC. It is translated as CASSAQGRNLYGYTF. This chain links TRBV16 with TRBJ1-2; 7 nucleotides line up with TRBD1. With V trimmed by 5 bases and J by 4 bases, 10 bases remained unmatched. Germline CDR1 KGHSY, CDR2 FQNENV. The CDR3 has 15 residues.

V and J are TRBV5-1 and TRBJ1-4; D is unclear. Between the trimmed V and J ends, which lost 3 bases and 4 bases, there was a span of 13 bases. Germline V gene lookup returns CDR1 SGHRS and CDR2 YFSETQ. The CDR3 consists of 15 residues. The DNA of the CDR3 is TGCGCCAGCAGCTCGGGCCCTGGCGTTAATGAAAAACTGTTTTTT. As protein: CASSSGPGVNEKLFF.

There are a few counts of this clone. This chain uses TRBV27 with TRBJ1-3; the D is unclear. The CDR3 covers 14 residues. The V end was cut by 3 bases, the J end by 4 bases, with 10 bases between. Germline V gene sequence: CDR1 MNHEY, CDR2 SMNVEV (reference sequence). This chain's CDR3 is CASSLGVSGNTIYF. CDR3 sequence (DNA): TGTGCCAGCAGTTTGGGTGTGTCCGGAAACACCATATATTTT.

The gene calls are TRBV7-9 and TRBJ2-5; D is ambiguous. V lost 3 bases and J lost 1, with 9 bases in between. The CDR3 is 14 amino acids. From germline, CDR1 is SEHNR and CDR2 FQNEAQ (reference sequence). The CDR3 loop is CASSFVGVQETQYF. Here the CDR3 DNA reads TGTGCCAGCAGCTTCGTAGGAGTCCAAGAGACCCAGTACTTC.

The CDR3 bases are TGTGCCATCACGAGTGGTCCCTCCTACGAGCAGTACTTC. Protein product: CAITSGPSYEQYF. This rearrangement joins TRBV10-3 to TRBJ2-7; D remains ambiguous. This CDR3 comprises 13 residues. Trimming removed 7 bases from V and 0 bases from J, with 10 bases in between. Germline CDR1 ENHRY, CDR2 SYGVKD.

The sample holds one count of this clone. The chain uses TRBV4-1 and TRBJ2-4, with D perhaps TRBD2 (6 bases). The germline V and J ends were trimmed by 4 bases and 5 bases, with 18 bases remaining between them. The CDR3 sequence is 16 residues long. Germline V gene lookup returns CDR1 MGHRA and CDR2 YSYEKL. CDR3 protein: CASSPPGLRPENIQYF. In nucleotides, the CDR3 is TGCGCCAGCAGCCCACCGGGACTCAGGCCCGAAAACATTCAGTACTTC.